The next 14 T cell receptor beta chains were all read from a single sample in a study of blood T cell repertoires in COVID-19. The repertoire was sequenced with immunoSEQ multiplex PCR; TCRdb's copy has only in-frame clones and lacks some. The repertoire has about 280,000 clones, approximately 88% of them found once; the top ten carry 5.5% to 7%. Sequenced material: PBMCs or T cells enriched from blood (not recorded which). The receptors stem from a woman in her thirties or forties who had recovered from COVID-19.

J is TRBJ2-5 and V is TRBV30; TRBD1 is a possible D gene (6 bases). From germline, CDR1 is GTSNPN and CDR2 SVGIG (reference sequence). The CDR3 loop spans 15 amino acids. Trimming removed 1 base at V and 9 bases at J, with 21 bases between. CDR3 nucleotide sequence: TGTGCCTGGAGTGGACAGGCCCCAGTGGCAGCGGCCCAGTACTTC. This sequence encodes CAWSGQAPVAAAQYF.

The rearrangement joins TRBV3-1 (or the pseudogene TRBV3-2) to TRBJ1-5; the D gene is possibly TRBD1 (5 bases). This CDR3 is 19 amino acids long. Germline V lookup: CDR1 LGHDT, CDR2 YNNKEL (reference sequence). Trimming pared 0 bases from V and 9 bases from J, leaving 27 bases between. The CDR3 nucleotides read TGTGCCAGCAGCCAAGAGCTCCCGCTGGCAGGGAGGTGGCAAGGGCCCCAGCATTTT. This gives the protein CASSQELPLAGRWQGPQHF.

This clone has only one observation. The chain links TRBV11-2 to TRBJ1-6; D not certain. Germline V CDR1 and CDR2: SGHAT, FQNNGV. V was clipped by 3 bases and J by 7 bases, with 4 bases between them. The CDR3 is 12 amino acids. This chain's CDR3 is CASSFPNSPLHF. The DNA of the CDR3 is TGTGCCAGCAGCTTCCCGAATTCACCCCTCCACTTT.

The chain couples TRBV28 to TRBJ2-1; a weak D match, TRBD2 (5 bases). V was cut by 6 bases and J by 4 bases, with 13 bases left in between. Germline CDR1 is MDHEN and CDR2 is SYDVKM. The CDR3 runs 14 residues. This chain's CDR3 is CASRNHGVYNEQFF. CDR3 DNA: TGTGCCAGCAGAAATCACGGGGTTTACAATGAGCAGTTCTTC.

The CDR3 DNA is TGTGCCAGCTCACCGGGACGACAGGGAAGGGGATCCTACGAGCAGTACTTC. This sequence encodes CASSPGRQGRGSYEQYF. This chain uses TRBV18 with TRBJ2-7, with TRBD1 matching over 7 bases. CDR1 and CDR2 from the germline V gene are KGHSH and LQKENI. This CDR3 contains 17 residues. Trimming at V came to 3 bases and at J to 1 base, leaving 12 bases not matched to a gene.

There are many counts of this clone. The chain uses TRBV28 and TRBJ2-5; the match to TRBD2 covers 8 bases. The CDR3 sequence is 16 residues long. V was pared by 6 bases and J by 2 bases, with 11 bases of the junction left unmatched. Germline V gene lookup returns CDR1 MDHEN and CDR2 SYDVKM. The CDR3 DNA is TGTGCCAGCAGGGACGGGTTAGCGGGGAGACAAGAGACCCAGTACTTC. Translated: CASRDGLAGRQETQYF.

DNA of the CDR3: TGTGCCATCAGTGCGGAGGGATCGGGCGAGCAGTACTTC. The encoded protein is CAISAEGSGEQYF. The chain employs TRBV10-3 and TRBJ2-7; D is possibly TRBD2 (6 bases). V gave up 4 bases and J gave up 6 bases, with 13 bases separating them. The CDR3 sequence is 13 residues long. Germline CDR1 ENHRY, CDR2 SYGVKD.

The chain joins TRBV5-1 to TRBJ1-2; 7 bases match TRBD1. CDR1 and CDR2 (germline): SGHRS, YFSETQ. V lost 4 bases to trimming and J lost 2 bases; unmatched junction nucleotides: 2. This CDR3 is built from 13 residues. CDR3 bases: TGCGCCAGCAGCGAACAGGGGAACTATGGCTACACCTTC. It yields the protein CASSEQGNYGYTF.

The gene calls are TRBV6-2 or TRBV6-3 and TRBJ2-7, with D perhaps TRBD1 (6 bases). The germline V and J ends were trimmed by 5 bases and 2 bases, with 13 bases remaining between them. Germline V gene data show CDR1 as MNHEY and CDR2 as SVGEGT. The CDR3 is made up of 14 amino acids. This CDR3 is CASSLTGSTYEQYF. The CDR3 nucleotides read TGTGCCAGCAGTCTTACAGGGAGTACCTACGAGCAGTACTTC.

This clone was detected only a few times. The V call is TRBV5-6, the J call TRBJ2-7, with D perhaps matching TRBD2 (5 bases). The CDR3 totals 11 residues. From germline, CDR1 is SGHDT and CDR2 YYEEEE. V was trimmed by 4 bases and J by 6 bases, leaving 8 bases between them. In DNA form, the CDR3 reads TGTGCCAGCAGCACGGGAAGCGAGCAGTACTTC. It yields the protein CASSTGSEQYF.

The chain employs TRBV28 and TRBJ2-2, with D maybe TRBD2 (5 bases). The V end lost 8 bases, the J end lost 2 bases, and 12 bases lay between the germline ends. This CDR3 contains 14 residues. CDR1 is MDHEN and CDR2 is SYDVKM in the germline V gene. For the CDR3, the DNA is TGTGCCAGCGGTCTAGCAGTTAACACCGGGGAGCTGTTTTTT. This gives the protein CASGLAVNTGELFF.

The chain joins TRBV5-4 to TRBJ1-4, with 9 positions matching TRBD1. J was trimmed by 3 bases and V by 5 bases; bases with no gene match: 5. From germline, CDR1 is SGHNT and CDR2 YYREEE (reference sequence). The CDR3 contains 15 residues. The CDR3: CASSRTGAANEKLFF. The CDR3 DNA reads as TGTGCCAGCAGTCGGACAGGGGCGGCTAATGAAAAACTGTTTTTT.

In this sample, this clone turned up once. The chain links TRBV6-5 to TRBJ2-7, with 9 bases matching TRBD2. CDR3 length: 15 residues. V lost 2 bases, J lost 7 bases, and 9 bases stayed unmatched. The V gene's germline CDR1 is MNHEY and CDR2 SVGAGI. In DNA, the CDR3 is TGTGCCAGCAGTTACAGAGTAGCGGGAGTGGGGGAGCAGTACTTC. It encodes CASSYRVAGVGEQYF.

This clone appeared once. This chain links TRBV28 with TRBJ2-4; 10 bases align to TRBD2. Germline CDR1 and CDR2: MDHEN and SYDVKM. V trimming: 3 bases; J trimming: 3 bases; junction bases outside the gene matches: 11. The CDR3 totals 18 residues. The CDR3 DNA reads as TGTGCCAGCAGTTTTGGGCTAGCGGGAGCGGCTAGCAAAAACATTCAGTACTTC. It encodes CASSFGLAGAASKNIQYF.